A single TCR beta chain is shown here with its context. Antigen: not known. The data were taken from a study of beta chain features in type 1 diabetes. Study-level points and caveats: Moderate but significant shortening of TCRB CDR3s was recorded in all four CD4+ subsets from Type 1 diabetes patients.

The sequenced template was cDNA made from the entire isolated RNA. Method: immunoSEQ multiplex PCR; TCRdb's copy keeps in-frame clones and lacks some. The sample has around 650,000 clones, roughly an eighth seen once. The V gene lost 5 bases and the J gene lost 5 bases, with 18 bases spanning the gap. Germline V lookup: CDR1 SGHRS, CDR2 YFSETQ. This CDR3 comprises 15 residues. Sequencing was performed on naive CD4+ T cells from blood. The TCR was taken from a man younger than 40 with type 1 diabetes. V and J are TRBV5-1 and TRBJ2-3, with unresolved D. The CDR3 bases are TGCGCCAGCAGGATCGGATCCACGAAGGAAGATACGCAGTATTTT. It yields the protein CASRIGSTKEDTQYF.